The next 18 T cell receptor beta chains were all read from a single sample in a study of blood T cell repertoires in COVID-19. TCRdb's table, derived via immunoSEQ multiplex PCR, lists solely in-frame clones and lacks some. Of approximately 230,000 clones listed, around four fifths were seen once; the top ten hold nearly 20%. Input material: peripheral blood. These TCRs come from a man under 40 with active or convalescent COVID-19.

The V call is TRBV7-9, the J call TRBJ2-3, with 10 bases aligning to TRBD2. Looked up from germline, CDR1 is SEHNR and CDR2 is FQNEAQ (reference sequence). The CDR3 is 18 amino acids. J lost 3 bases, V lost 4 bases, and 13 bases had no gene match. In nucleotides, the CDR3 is TGTGCCAGCAGCTCTATGTTGCTACTAGCGGGGCATACAGATACGCAGTATTTT. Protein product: CASSSMLLLAGHTDTQYF.

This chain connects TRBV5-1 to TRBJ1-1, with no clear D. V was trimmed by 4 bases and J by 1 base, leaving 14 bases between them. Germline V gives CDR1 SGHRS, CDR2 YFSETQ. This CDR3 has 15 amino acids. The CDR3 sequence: CASSPWGGKNTEAFF. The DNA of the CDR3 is TGCGCCAGCAGCCCCTGGGGAGGGAAGAACACTGAAGCTTTCTTT.

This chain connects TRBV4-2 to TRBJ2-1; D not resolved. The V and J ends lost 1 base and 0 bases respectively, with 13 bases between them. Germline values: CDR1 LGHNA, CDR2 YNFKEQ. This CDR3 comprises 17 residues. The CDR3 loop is CASSQGFRASSYNEQFF. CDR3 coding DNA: TGTGCCAGCAGCCAAGGCTTTAGAGCGAGCTCCTACAATGAGCAGTTCTTC.

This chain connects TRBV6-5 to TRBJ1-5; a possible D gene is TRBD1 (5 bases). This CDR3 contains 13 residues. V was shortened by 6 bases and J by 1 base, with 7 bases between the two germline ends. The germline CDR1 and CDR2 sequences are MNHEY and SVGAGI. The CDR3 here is CASSRASNQPQHF. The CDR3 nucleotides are TGTGCCAGCAGCAGGGCGAGCAATCAGCCCCAGCATTTT.

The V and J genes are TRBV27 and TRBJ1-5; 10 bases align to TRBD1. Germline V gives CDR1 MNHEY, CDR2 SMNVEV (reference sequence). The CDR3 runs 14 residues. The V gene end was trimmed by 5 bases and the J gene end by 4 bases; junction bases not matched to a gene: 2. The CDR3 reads CASSRGQGNQPQHF. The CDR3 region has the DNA TGTGCCAGCAGTCGGGGACAGGGGAATCAGCCCCAGCATTTT.

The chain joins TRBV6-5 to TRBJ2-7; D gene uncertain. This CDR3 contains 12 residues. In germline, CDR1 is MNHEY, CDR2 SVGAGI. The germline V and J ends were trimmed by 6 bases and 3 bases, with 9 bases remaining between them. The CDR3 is CASSNSYYEQYF. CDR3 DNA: TGTGCCAGCAGCAACAGCTACTACGAGCAGTACTTC.

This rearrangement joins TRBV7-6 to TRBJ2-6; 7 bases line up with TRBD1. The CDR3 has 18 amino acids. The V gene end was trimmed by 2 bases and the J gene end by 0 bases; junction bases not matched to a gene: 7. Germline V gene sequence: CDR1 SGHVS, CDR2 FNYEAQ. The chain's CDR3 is CASSLRDRAYSGANVLTF. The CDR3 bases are TGTGCCAGCAGCTTACGAGACAGGGCTTACTCTGGGGCCAACGTCCTGACTTTC.

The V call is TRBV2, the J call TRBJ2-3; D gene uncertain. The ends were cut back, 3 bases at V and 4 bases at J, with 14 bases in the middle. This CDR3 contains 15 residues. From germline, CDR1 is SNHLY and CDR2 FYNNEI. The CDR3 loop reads CASSESSYDSDTQYF. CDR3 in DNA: TGTGCCAGCAGTGAGTCTAGTTACGACTCAGATACGCAGTATTTT.

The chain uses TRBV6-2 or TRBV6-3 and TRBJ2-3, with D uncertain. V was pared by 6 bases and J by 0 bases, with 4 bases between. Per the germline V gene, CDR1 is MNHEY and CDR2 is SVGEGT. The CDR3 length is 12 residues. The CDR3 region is CASSSSTDTQYF. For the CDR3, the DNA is TGTGCCAGCAGCTCTAGCACAGATACGCAGTATTTT.

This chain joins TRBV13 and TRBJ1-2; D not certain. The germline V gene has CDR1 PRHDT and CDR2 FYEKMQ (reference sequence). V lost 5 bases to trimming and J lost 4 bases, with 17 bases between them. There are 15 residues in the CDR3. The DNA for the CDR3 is TGTGCCAGCAGCCCCTCTTCCCGGGGTAGCTATGGCTACACCTTC. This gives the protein CASSPSSRGSYGYTF. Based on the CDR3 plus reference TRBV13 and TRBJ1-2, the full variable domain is AAGVIQSPRHLIKEKRETATLKCYPIPRHDTVYWYQQGPGQDPQFLISFYEKMQSDKGSIPDRFSAQQFSDYHSELNMSSLELGDSALYFCASSPSSRGSYGYTFGSGTRLTVV.

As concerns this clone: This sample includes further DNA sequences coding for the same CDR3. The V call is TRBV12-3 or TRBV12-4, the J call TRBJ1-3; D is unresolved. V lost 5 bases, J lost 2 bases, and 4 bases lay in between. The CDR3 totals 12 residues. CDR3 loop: CASSPAGNTIYF. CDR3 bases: TGTGCCAGCAGTCCCGCTGGAAACACCATATATTTT.

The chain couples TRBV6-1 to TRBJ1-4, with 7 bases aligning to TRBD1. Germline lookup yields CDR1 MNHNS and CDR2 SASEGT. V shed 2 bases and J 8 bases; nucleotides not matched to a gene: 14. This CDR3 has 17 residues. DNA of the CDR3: TGTGCCAGCAGTGAACTAAGGTCCACAGGGGTCCAGGAAAAACTGTTTTTT. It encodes CASSELRSTGVQEKLFF.

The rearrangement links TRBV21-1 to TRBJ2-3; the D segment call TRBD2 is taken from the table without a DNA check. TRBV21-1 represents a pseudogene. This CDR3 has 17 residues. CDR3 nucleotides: TGTGCCAGCAACCCTGCCGGGGGGCGGTCAATCGCAGATACGCAGTATTTT. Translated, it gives CASNPAGGRSIADTQYF.

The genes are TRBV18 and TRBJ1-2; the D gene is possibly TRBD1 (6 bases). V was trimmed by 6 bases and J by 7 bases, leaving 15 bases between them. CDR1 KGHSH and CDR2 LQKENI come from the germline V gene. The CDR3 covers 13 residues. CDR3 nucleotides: TGTGCCAGCTCCTTTCAGGGGTACGGTGGCTACACCTTC. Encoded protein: CASSFQGYGGYTF.

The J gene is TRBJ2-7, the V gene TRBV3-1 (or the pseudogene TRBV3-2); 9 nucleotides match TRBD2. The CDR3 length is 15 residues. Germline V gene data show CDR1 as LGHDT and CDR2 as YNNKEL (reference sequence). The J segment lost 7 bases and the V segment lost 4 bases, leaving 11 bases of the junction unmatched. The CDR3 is CASSRPGTSFSEQYF. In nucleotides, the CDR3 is TGTGCCAGCAGCCGCCCCGGGACTAGCTTCTCGGAGCAGTACTTC.

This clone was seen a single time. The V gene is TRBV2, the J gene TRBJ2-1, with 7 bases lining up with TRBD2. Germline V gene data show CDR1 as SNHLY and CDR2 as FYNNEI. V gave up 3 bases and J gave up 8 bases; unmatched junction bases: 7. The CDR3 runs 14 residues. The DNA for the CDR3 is TGTGCCAGCAGTGAGTTACGGGGGGTCCATGAGCAGTTCTTC. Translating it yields CASSELRGVHEQFF.

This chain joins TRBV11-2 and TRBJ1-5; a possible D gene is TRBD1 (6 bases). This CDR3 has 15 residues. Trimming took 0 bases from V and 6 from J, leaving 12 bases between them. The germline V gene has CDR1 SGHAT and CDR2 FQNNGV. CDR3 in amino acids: CASSLDGGYGQPQHF. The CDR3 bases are TGTGCCAGCAGCTTAGATGGGGGCTACGGTCAGCCCCAGCATTTT.

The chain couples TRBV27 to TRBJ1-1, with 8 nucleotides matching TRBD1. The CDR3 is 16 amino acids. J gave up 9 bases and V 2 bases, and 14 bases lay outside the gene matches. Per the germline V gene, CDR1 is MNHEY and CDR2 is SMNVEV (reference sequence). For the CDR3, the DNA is TGTGCCAGCAGTTTAGTCCTACCCGGGACAGGACCCCAAGCTTTCTTT. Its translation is CASSLVLPGTGPQAFF.